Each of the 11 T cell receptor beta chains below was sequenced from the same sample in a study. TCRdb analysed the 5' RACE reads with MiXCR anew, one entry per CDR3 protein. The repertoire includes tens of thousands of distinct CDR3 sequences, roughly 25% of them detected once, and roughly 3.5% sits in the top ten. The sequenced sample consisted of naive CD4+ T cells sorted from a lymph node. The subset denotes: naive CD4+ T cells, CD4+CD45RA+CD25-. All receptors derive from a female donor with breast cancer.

The DNA of the CDR3 is TGCAGTGCTAGATCCCTCCTTCTAGCTCCTGGCACAGATACGCAGTATTTT. Translated: CSARSLLLAPGTDTQYF. This chain uses TRBV20-1 with TRBJ2-3; possibly TRBD2 for D (5 bases). Trimming took off 2 bases at V and 1 base at J, with 19 bases between the two ends. The CDR3 spans 17 residues. Germline V CDR1 and CDR2: DFQATT, SNEGSKA (reference sequence).

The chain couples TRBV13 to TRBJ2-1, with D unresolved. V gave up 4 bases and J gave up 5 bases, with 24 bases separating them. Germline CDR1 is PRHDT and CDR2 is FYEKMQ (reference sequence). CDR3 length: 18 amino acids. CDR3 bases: TGTGCCAGCAGCTCAAGGGAAGCTCTAGTGTCAACCCACAATGAGCAGTTCTTC. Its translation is CASSSREALVSTHNEQFF. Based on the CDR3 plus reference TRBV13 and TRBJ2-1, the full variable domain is AAGVIQSPRHLIKEKRETATLKCYPIPRHDTVYWYQQGPGQDPQFLISFYEKMQSDKGSIPDRFSAQQFSDYHSELNMSSLELGDSALYFCASSSREALVSTHNEQFFGPGTRLTVL.

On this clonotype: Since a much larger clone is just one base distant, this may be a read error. The CDR3 DNA is TGTGCCAGCAGCCGGGATAAGTACGGGCAGTACTTC. Translation: CASSRDKYGQYF. The V call is TRBV5-4, the J call TRBJ2-7, with a tentative D call TRBD2 (5 bases). This CDR3 is 12 amino acids long. Germline V CDR1 and CDR2: SGHNT, YYREEE (reference sequence).

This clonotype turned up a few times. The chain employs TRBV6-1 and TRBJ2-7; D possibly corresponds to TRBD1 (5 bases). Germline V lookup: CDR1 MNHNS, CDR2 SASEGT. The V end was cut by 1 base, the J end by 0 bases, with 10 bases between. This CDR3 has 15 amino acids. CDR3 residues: CASSEDRTSSYEQYF. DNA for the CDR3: TGTGCCAGCAGTGAAGACAGGACGAGCTCCTACGAGCAGTACTTC.

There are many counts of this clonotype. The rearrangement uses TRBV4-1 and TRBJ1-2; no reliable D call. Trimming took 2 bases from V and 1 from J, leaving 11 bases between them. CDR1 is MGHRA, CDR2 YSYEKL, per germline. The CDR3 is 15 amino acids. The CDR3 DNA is TGCGCCAGCAGCCAACGGGGAGGGAGTAACTATGGCTACACCTTC. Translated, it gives CASSQRGGSNYGYTF.

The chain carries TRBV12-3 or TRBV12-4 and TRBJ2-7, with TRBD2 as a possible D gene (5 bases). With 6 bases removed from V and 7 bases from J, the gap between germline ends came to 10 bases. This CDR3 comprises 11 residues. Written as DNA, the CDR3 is TGTGCCAGCAGCTCGACGGGAGAGCAGTACTTC. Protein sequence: CASSSTGEQYF.

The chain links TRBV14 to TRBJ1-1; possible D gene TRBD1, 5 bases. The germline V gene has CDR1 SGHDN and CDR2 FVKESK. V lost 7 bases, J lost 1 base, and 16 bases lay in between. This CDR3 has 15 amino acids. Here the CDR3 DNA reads TGTGCCAGCACCCCGACACGAACAGGGAACACTGAAGCTTTCTTT. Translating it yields CASTPTRTGNTEAFF.

The CDR3 coding sequence is TGCGCCAGCAGTGAGACTGTTCCGAACACTGAAGCTTTCTTT. Its translation: CASSETVPNTEAFF. The chain employs TRBV10-1 and TRBJ1-1; no firm D call. The V gene lost 2 bases and the J gene lost 1 base, with 8 bases spanning the gap. Germline V gene lookup returns CDR1 WNHNN and CDR2 SYGVQD (reference sequence). This CDR3 contains 14 residues.

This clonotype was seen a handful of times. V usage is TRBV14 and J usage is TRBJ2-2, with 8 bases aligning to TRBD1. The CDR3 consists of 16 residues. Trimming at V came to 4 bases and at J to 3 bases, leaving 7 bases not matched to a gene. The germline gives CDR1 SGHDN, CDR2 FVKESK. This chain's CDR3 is CASSPRTGRYTGELFF. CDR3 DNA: TGTGCCAGCAGCCCCCGGACAGGGCGGTACACCGGGGAGCTGTTTTTT.

In DNA form, the CDR3 reads TGTGCCAGCAGCTTAGTAGGCCTAGCGGAAGACGAGCAGTACTTC. It specifies CASSLVGLAEDEQYF. The J gene is TRBJ2-7, the V gene TRBV7-8; 7 bases line up with TRBD2. V was clipped by 1 base and J by 5 bases; unmatched bases: 8. The CDR3 is 15 amino acids. Germline assignment: CDR1 SGHVS and CDR2 FQNEAQ. Using reference TRBV7-8 and TRBJ2-7 for the parts outside the CDR3, the full variable domain is GAGVSQSPRYKVAKRGQDVALRCDPISGHVSLFWYQQALGQGPEFLTYFQNEAQLDKSGLPSDRFFAERPEGSVSTLKIQRTQQEDSAVYLCASSLVGLAEDEQYFGPGTRLTVT.

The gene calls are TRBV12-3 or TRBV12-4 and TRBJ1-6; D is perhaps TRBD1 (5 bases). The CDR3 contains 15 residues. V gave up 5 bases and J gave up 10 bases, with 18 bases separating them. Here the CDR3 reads CASSAQDGWGSPLHF. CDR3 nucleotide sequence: TGTGCCAGCAGTGCCCAGGACGGCTGGGGCTCACCCCTCCACTTT.